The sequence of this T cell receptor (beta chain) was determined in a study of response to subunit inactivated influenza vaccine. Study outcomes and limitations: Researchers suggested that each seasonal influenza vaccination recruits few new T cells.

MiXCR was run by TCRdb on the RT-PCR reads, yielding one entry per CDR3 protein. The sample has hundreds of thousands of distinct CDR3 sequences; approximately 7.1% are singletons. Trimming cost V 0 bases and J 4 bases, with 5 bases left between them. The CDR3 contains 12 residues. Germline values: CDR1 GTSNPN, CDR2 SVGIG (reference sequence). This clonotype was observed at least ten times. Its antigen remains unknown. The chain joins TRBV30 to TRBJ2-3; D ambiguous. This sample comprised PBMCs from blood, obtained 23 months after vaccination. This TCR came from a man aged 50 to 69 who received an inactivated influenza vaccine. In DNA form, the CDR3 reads TGTGCCTGGAGTGTTGGGCCAGATACGCAGTATTTT. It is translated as CAWSVGPDTQYF.